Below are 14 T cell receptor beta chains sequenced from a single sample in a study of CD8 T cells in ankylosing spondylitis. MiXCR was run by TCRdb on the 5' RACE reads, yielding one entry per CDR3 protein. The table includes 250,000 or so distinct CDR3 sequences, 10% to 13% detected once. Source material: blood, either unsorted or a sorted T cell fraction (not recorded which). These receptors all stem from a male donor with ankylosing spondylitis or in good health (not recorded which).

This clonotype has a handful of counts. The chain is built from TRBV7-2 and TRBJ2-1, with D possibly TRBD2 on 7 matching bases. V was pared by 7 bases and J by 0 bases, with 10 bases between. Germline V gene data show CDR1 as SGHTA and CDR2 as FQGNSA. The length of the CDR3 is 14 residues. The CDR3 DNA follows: TGTGCCAGCATCGGGGGGCGCTCCTACAATGAGCAGTTCTTC. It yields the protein CASIGGRSYNEQFF.

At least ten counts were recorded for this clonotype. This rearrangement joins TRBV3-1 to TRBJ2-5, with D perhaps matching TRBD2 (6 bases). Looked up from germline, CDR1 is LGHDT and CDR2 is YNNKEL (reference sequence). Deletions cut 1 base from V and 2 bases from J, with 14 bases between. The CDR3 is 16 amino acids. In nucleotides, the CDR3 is TGTGCCAGCAGCCAAGGGGCTAGCGTAATTCAAGAGACCCAGTACTTC. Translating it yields CASSQGASVIQETQYF.

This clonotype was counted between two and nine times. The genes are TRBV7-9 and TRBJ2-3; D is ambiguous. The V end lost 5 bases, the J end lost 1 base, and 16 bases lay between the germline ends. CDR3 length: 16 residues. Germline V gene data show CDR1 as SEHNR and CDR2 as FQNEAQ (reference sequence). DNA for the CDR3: TGTGCCAGCAGCCCAAGGGTCTCCCCCGGCACAGATACGCAGTATTTT. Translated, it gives CASSPRVSPGTDTQYF.

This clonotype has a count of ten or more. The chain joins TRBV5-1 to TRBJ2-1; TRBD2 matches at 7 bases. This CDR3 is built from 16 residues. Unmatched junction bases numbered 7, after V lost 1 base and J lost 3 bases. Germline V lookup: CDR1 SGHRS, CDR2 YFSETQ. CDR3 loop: CASSLPAGANYNEQFF. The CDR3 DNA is TGCGCCAGCAGCTTGCCCGCGGGAGCGAACTACAATGAGCAGTTCTTC.

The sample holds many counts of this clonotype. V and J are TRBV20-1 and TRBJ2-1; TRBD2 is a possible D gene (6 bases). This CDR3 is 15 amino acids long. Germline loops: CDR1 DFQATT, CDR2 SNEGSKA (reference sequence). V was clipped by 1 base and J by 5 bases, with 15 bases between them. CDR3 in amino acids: CSARVLIGRNNEQFF. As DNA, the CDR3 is TGCAGTGCTAGAGTCCTCATTGGGAGGAACAATGAGCAGTTCTTC.

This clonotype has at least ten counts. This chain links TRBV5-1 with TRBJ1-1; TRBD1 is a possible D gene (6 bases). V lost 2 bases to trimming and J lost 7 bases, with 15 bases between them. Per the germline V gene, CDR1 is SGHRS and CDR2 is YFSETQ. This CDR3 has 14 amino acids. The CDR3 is CASSLGGVPLEAFF. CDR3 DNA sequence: TGCGCCAGCAGCTTAGGGGGGGTCCCTCTTGAAGCTTTCTTT.

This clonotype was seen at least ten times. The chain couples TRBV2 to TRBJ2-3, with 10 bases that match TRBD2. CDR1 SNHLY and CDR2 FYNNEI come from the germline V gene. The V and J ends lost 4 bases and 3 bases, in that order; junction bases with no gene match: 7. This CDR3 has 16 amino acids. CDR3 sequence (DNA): TGTGCCAGCAGTGGAGCGGGAGGGCCCTTAACAGATACGCAGTATTTT. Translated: CASSGAGGPLTDTQYF.

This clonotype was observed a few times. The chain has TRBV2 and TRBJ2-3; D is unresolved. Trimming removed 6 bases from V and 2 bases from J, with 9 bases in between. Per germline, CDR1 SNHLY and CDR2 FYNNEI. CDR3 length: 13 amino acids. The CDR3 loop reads CASRGGITDTQYF. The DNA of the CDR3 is TGTGCCAGCAGGGGTGGCATCACAGATACGCAGTATTTT.

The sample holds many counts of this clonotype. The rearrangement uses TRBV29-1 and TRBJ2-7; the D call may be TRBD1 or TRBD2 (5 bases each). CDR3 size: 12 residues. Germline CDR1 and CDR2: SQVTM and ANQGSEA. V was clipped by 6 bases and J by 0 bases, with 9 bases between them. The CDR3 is CSVRDGSYEQYF. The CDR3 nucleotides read TGCAGCGTCCGGGACGGCTCCTACGAGCAGTACTTC.

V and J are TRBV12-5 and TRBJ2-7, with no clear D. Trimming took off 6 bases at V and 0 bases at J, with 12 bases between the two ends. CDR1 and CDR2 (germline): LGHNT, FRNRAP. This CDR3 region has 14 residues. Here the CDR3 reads CASGSLWGSYEQYF. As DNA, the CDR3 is TGTGCTAGTGGCAGTCTCTGGGGCTCCTACGAGCAGTACTTC.

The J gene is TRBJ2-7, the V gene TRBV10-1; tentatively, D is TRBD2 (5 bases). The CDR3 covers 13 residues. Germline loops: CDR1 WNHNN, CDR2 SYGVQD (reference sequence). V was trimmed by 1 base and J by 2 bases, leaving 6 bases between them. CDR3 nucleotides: TGCGCCAGCAGTGAGTACGGGGCCTACGAGCAGTACTTC. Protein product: CASSEYGAYEQYF.

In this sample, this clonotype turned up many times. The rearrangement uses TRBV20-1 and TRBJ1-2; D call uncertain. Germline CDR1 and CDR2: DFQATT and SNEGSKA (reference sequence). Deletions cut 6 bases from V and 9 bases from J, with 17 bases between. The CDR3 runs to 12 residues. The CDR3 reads CSALPWGVSYTF. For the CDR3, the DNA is TGCAGTGCCCTACCCTGGGGAGTCAGCTACACCTTC.

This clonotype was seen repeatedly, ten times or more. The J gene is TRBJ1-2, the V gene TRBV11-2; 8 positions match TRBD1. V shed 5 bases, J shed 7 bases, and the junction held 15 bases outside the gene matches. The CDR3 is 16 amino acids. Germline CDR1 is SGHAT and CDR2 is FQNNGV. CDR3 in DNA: TGTGCCAGCAGCCTCGGCCGACAGGGGAGGTCACGTGGCTACACCTTC. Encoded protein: CASSLGRQGRSRGYTF. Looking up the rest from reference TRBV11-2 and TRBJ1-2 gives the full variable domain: EAGVAQSPRYKIIEKRQSVAFWCNPISGHATLYWYQQILGQGPKLLIQFQNNGVVDDSQLPKDRFSAERLKGVDSTLKIQPAKLEDSAVYLCASSLGRQGRSRGYTFGSGTRLTVV.

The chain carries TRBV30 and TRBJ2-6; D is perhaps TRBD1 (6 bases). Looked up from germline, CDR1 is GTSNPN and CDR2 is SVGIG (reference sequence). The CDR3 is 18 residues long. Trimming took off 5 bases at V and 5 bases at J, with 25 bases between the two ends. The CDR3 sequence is CAWSPRWDKGAWANVLTF. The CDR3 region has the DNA TGTGCCTGGTCTCCCCGTTGGGACAAAGGGGCCTGGGCCAACGTCCTGACTTTC.